The TCR beta chain described here comes from a study of T-cell memory formation after mild COVID-19. Findings and limits, study-wide: Some clones that responded turned up in pre-infection memory, which suggests that cross-reactive memory joined in. There was a balanced CD4/CD8 profile in clones contracting day 15 to 85, and later expanders leaned CD4+.

On this clonotype itself: Its cognate antigen is unknown.

MiXCR, applied by TCRdb to the 5' RACE reads, yields one record per CDR3 protein. The sample yields roughly 300,000 distinct CDR3 sequences, around 8% seen once. Sequencing was performed on PBMCs or a T cell subset sorted from them (not recorded which). The TCR comes from a man aged 18 to 30 who had mild COVID-19 (a few samples of this study predate the infection). Cell type and time point are not known.

CDR3 nucleotides: TGCGCCAGCAGCCCACCGGGGGGGGCTGGGACCCAGTACTTC. It specifies CASSPPGGAGTQYF. The gene calls are TRBV5-1 and TRBJ2-5; TRBD2 aligns across 8 bases. Germline V gene data show CDR1 as SGHRS and CDR2 as YFSETQ. The CDR3 extends over 14 amino acids. V was clipped by 4 bases and J by 7 bases; unmatched bases: 9.